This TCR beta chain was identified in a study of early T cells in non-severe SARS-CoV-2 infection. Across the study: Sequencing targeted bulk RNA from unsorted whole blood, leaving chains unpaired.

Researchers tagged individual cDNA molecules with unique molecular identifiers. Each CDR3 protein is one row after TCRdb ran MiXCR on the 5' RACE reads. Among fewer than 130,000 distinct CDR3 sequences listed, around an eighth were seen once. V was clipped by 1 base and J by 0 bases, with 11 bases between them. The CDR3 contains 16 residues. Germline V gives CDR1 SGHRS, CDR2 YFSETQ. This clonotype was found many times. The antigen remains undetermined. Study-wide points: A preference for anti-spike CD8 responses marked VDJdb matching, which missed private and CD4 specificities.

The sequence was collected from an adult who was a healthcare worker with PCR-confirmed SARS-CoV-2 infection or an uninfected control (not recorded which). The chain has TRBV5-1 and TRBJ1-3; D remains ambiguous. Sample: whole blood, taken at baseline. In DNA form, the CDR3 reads TGCGCCAGCAGCTTGCAGGCTCAGAGCTCTGGAAACACCATATATTTT. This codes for CASSLQAQSSGNTIYF.